What follows are 6 T cell receptor beta chains derived from one specimen sequenced in a study of T cell responses to AZD1222 COVID-19 vaccine. Sequenced by immunoSEQ multiplex PCR; TCRdb stores in-frame clones only, minus some. The sample includes under 200,000 clones, 85% to 95% of them seen just once. Sequenced here: peripheral blood, sampled on day 0 of AZD1222 vaccination. The receptors come from an adult in good health.

In DNA, the CDR3 is TGTGCCATCAGGATCGGGACAGGCTCATACGATACGCAGTATTTT. Translating it yields CAIRIGTGSYDTQYF. The chain links TRBV10-3 to TRBJ2-3, with 8 positions matching TRBD1. V dropped 6 bases and J dropped 6; count of bases not matched to a gene: 11. This CDR3 has 15 residues. Germline CDR1 reads ENHRY; CDR2 reads SYGVKD.

J is TRBJ2-7 and V is TRBV4-2, with D hard to call. In germline, CDR1 is LGHNA, CDR2 YNFKEQ. The CDR3 sequence is 16 residues long. V lost 0 bases, J lost 5 bases, and 17 bases lay in between. DNA of the CDR3: TGTGCCAGCAGCCAAGATAAAGCCCGACCGTCCAACGAGCAGTACTTC. Its translation is CASSQDKARPSNEQYF.

The chain couples TRBV4-1 to TRBJ1-5; D is unclear. With 4 bases removed from V and 2 bases from J, the gap between germline ends came to 15 bases. Germline V gene sequence: CDR1 MGHRA, CDR2 YSYEKL. This CDR3 has 16 amino acids. The CDR3 nucleotides are TGCGCCAGCAGCCCCAAGTTTGGAGTCGGCAATCAGCCCCAGCATTTT. Residues: CASSPKFGVGNQPQHF.

The chain links TRBV25-1 to TRBJ1-3; D may be TRBD1 (5 bases). The CDR3 has 15 amino acids. Trimming removed 4 bases from V and 0 bases from J, with 10 bases in between. Germline V gene lookup returns CDR1 MGHDK and CDR2 SYGVNS. This CDR3 is CASSGGGGSGNTIYF. The CDR3, as DNA: TGTGCCAGCAGTGGGGGGGGTGGCTCTGGAAACACCATATATTTT.

V usage is TRBV5-1 and J usage is TRBJ2-7; 8 bases line up with TRBD2. J lost 3 bases, V lost 4 bases, and 12 bases had no gene match. Germline V lookup: CDR1 SGHRS, CDR2 YFSETQ. This CDR3 spans 16 amino acids. This CDR3 is CASSRDQSGRIYEQYF. The CDR3, as DNA: TGCGCCAGCAGCCGAGACCAGAGCGGGAGAATCTACGAGCAGTACTTC.

The rearrangement uses TRBV6-5 and TRBJ1-5; D remains unclear. The CDR3 consists of 11 residues. V lost 6 bases, J lost 9 bases, and 9 bases lay in between. The V gene's germline CDR1 is MNHEY and CDR2 SVGAGI. The CDR3, as DNA: TGTGCCAGCAGCGACGATTCGCCCCAGCATTTT. Translating it yields CASSDDSPQHF.